These 4 T cell receptor beta chains were all obtained from the same sample, sequenced in a study of T-cell memory formation after mild COVID-19. TCRdb re-called the 5' RACE reads through MiXCR, storing one row per CDR3 protein. The sample holds 350,000 to 450,000 distinct CDR3 sequences, over 25% seen once. Sample: PBMCs or a T cell subset sorted from them (not recorded which). Receptor source: an adult woman who had mild COVID-19 (a few samples of this study predate the infection). Cell type and time point are not known.

This clonotype was seen a handful of times. The chain recombines TRBV18 with TRBJ2-7; 8 nucleotides agree with TRBD2. The J segment lost 2 bases and the V segment lost 3 bases, leaving 12 bases of the junction unmatched. The CDR3 length is 17 residues. Looked up from germline, CDR1 is KGHSH and CDR2 is LQKENI. CDR3 in DNA: TGTGCCAGCTCACCTCTACCTCCTAGCGGGCGGACCTACGAGCAGTACTTC. This codes for CASSPLPPSGRTYEQYF.

The rearrangement joins TRBV9 to TRBJ2-1; D unclear. Trimming took off 3 bases at V and 0 bases at J, with 7 bases between the two ends. The CDR3 runs to 14 residues. The germline V gene encodes CDR1 SGDLS and CDR2 YYNGEE. The CDR3 region has the DNA TGTGCCAGCAGCGAAAAGGTCTCCTACAATGAGCAGTTCTTC. It encodes CASSEKVSYNEQFF.

This clonotype was observed a few times. V gene TRBV5-6 combines with J gene TRBJ1-4, with D maybe TRBD1 (5 bases). Germline V CDR1 and CDR2: SGHDT, YYEEEE. This CDR3 spans 15 amino acids. With 5 bases removed from V and 3 bases from J, the gap between germline ends came to 14 bases. In DNA form, the CDR3 reads TGTGCCAGCAGATTATCGGGGCTTGCTAATGAAAAACTGTTTTTT. It specifies CASRLSGLANEKLFF. Variable domain in full (rest from reference TRBV5-6 and TRBJ1-4): DAGVTQSPTHLIKTRGQQVTLRCSPKSGHDTVSWYQQALGQGPQFIFQYYEEEERQRGNFPDRFSGHQFPNYSSELNVNALLLGDSALYLCASRLSGLANEKLFFGSGTQLSVL.

The chain couples TRBV7-6 to TRBJ2-7; D perhaps matches TRBD2 (6 bases). V was cut by 3 bases and J by 3 bases, with 12 bases left in between. CDR1 and CDR2 (germline): SGHVS, FNYEAQ. This CDR3 contains 14 residues. CDR3 region: CASSFRTGDYEQYF. The CDR3 coding sequence is TGTGCCAGCAGCTTCCGAACGGGGGACTACGAGCAGTACTTC.